One sample yielded the 24 T cell receptor delta chains listed below, sequenced in a study of gamma-delta T cells after stem cell transplantation. TCRdb re-processed the RT-PCR reads using CATT. The table shows just over 15,000 delta-chain clones, with just under 9.5% occurring only once. Input material: gamma-delta T cells. These receptors were taken from a human donor. It is not recorded whose cells these are; they may come from a transplant donor.

V usage is TRDV2 and J usage is TRDJ1; 13 bases are shared with TRDD3. The ends lost 3 bases at V and 10 bases at J; junction bases unmatched: 25. CDR1 is GEAIGNYY, CDR2 EKD, per germline. The CDR3 runs to 20 residues. CDR3 residues: CACDGLGDTMHTSGGGPLIF. In DNA, the CDR3 is TGTGCCTGTGACGGACTGGGGGATACGATGCACACCTCGGGGGGAGGGCCACTCATCTTT.

In the case of this clone: The mismatch at residue 14 between this DNA's translation and the TCRdb protein of a much larger clone likely reflects a read error; the protein shown is translated from the DNA. The chain couples TRDV2 to TRDJ1; 10 nucleotides match TRDD3. Germline V gene data show CDR1 as GEAIGNYY and CDR2 as EKD. The ends lost 3 bases at V and 0 bases at J; junction bases unmatched: 24. The CDR3 runs 22 residues. The CDR3, as DNA: TGTGCCTGTGACCCGGTTCGTACTGGGGGATCTGAACTCGGCTATAACACCGATAAACTCATCTTT. As protein: CACDPVRTGGSELGYNTDKLIF.

As to this clone: This likely stems from a read error, as it lies one base from a far larger clone. Other DNA sequences in this specimen translate into the identical CDR3. This chain connects TRDV2 to TRDJ1; 11 nucleotides line up with TRDD3. The CDR3 runs 18 residues. Germline CDR1 reads GEAIGNYY; CDR2 reads EKD. The CDR3 sequence is CACDTVVLGDRPPDKLIF. The DNA for the CDR3 is TGTGCCTGTGACACCGTCGTACTGGGGGATAGACCTCCCGATAAACTCATCTTC.

This clone came up a few times. TCRdb pairs this DNA with a much larger clone's protein that differs at residue 17, likely a read error; the protein shown was translated from the DNA. The gene calls are TRDV2 and TRDJ3, with TRDD3 identical over 13 bases. Germline V gives CDR1 GEAIGNYY, CDR2 EKD. CDR3 size: 19 residues. For the CDR3, the DNA is TGTGCCTGTGATCTACTGGGGGATACGGGGTCCTGGGACACCCGACAGATATTTTTC. Its translation: CACDLLGDTGSWDTRQIFF.

This clone was observed a handful of times. TCRdb shows a much larger clone's protein in place of this DNA's translation, and the two differ at residue 15, likely through a read error; the protein shown is translated from the DNA. J is TRDJ3 and V is TRDV2; maybe TRDD3 (5 bases). Germline CDR1 GEAIGNYY, CDR2 EKD. This CDR3 region has 20 residues. CDR3 sequence: CACDTPGEDQSSWDARQMFF. Written as DNA, the CDR3 is TGTGCCTGTGACACTCCCGGGGAAGACCAGAGCTCCTGGGACGCCCGACAGATGTTTTTC.

This clone was seen only a few times. This chain uses TRDV3 with TRDJ1, with D unclear. V lost 3 bases to trimming and J lost 0 bases, with 20 bases between them. This CDR3 is 16 amino acids long. Germline lookup yields CDR1 TVYSNPD and CDR2 GDNSRS (reference sequence). The CDR3 reads CAFSQSHQRYTDKLIF. The CDR3 nucleotides are TGTGCCTTCTCGCAGAGCCACCAGAGGTACACCGATAAACTCATCTTT.

This chain connects TRDV1 to TRDJ1; 12 nucleotides match TRDD3. Germline assignment: CDR1 TSWWSYY and CDR2 QGS. V lost 5 bases, J lost 3 bases, and 40 bases stayed unmatched. The CDR3 has 27 amino acids. CDR3 sequence: CALGSPPGLLWGIRDPPPLYRADKLIF. The CDR3 region has the DNA TGTGCTCTTGGGTCCCCCCCGGGGCTGCTCTGGGGGATACGTGATCCCCCCCCCCTCTACAGGGCCGATAAACTCATCTTT.

This clone appeared a few times. The gene calls are TRDV2 and TRDJ1; 7 bases are a match to TRDD3. J gave up 2 bases and V 2 bases, and 7 bases lay outside the gene matches. The CDR3 sequence is 15 residues long. Germline CDR1 and CDR2: GEAIGNYY and EKD. In DNA form, the CDR3 reads TGTGCCTGTGACATAAGCACTGGGGTGACCGATAAACTCATCTTT. It encodes CACDISTGVTDKLIF.

The table lists this clone with a few counts. The protein recorded in TCRdb matches a much larger clone and deviates from this DNA's translation at residue 4, suggesting a read error; the protein here is obtained by translating the DNA. The genes are TRDV2 and TRDJ1, with 7 bases identical to TRDD3. Germline V gene sequence: CDR1 GEAIGNYY, CDR2 EKD. CDR3 length: 16 amino acids. The CDR3 sequence is CACNTVGDSMGDKLIF. The DNA for the CDR3 is TGTGCCTGTAACACCGTAGGGGATAGTATGGGCGATAAACTCATCTTT.

V usage is TRDV1 and J usage is TRDJ1, with 7 bases aligning to TRDD3. Germline V gene data show CDR1 as TSWWSYY and CDR2 as QGS. The CDR3 sequence is 17 residues long. With 11 bases clipped from V and 0 bases from J, the junction kept 18 bases outside the gene matches. The CDR3 spells CASGETPRDTHTDKLIF. CDR3 sequence (DNA): TGTGCTAGTGGGGAAACCCCTAGGGATACCCACACCGATAAACTCATCTTT.

About this clone: It differs at one base from a far larger clone, so likely a read error. This same CDR3 is encoded by further DNA sequences in the sample. The chain has TRDV2 and TRDJ1, with TRDD3 matching 7 bases. The CDR3 totals 20 residues. Germline CDR1 reads GEAIGNYY; CDR2 reads EKD. CDR3: CACDSLRSSSLGAYTDKLIF. CDR3 DNA: TGTGCCTGTGACAGCCTACGCTCATCTTCCCTGGGGGCGTACACTGATAAACTCATCTTT.

The CDR3, as DNA: TGTGCTCTTGGGGAAATGGTTTTCCTAGCGGGGGACACCGATAAACTCATCTTT. Protein product: CALGEMVFLAGDTDKLIF. The genes are TRDV1 and TRDJ1; tentatively, D is TRDD2 (6 bases). CDR3 length: 18 residues. CDR1 is TSWWSYY and CDR2 is QGS in the germline V gene. V was cut by 2 bases and J by 0 bases, with 19 bases left in between.

This clone has a count of ten or more. This sample also contains other DNA sequences that code for the same CDR3. The CDR3 DNA follows: TGTGCCTGTGACACCAGGGAACTGGGGGTCCCTTACCTCACCGATAAACTCATCTTT. Encoded protein: CACDTRELGVPYLTDKLIF. This sequence joins TRDV2 and TRDJ1; 8 bases align to TRDD3. The CDR3 is 19 residues long. Germline loops: CDR1 GEAIGNYY, CDR2 EKD. V was clipped by 0 bases and J by 1 base; unmatched bases: 15.

In this sample, this clone turned up a few times. Given a far larger clone just one base away, this is likely a sequencing read error. Different DNA sequences within this sample yield the same CDR3. The chain links TRAV29/DV5 to TRDJ1; 10 bases align to TRDD3. The trim removed 1 base at V and 0 bases at J, leaving 15 bases unmatched. Germline V CDR1 and CDR2: NSMFDY, ISSIKDK. This CDR3 is built from 19 residues. CDR3 region: CAASPIVLGDGRYTDKLIF. In DNA form, the CDR3 reads TGTGCAGCAAGCCCGATCGTACTGGGGGATGGTAGGTACACCGATAAACTCATCTTT.

This clone was picked up many times. This sample includes further DNA sequences coding for the same CDR3. The rearrangement joins TRDV2 to TRDJ3, with 10 bases lining up with TRDD3. Germline trimming cut 4 bases from V and 0 bases from J; bases unmatched to any gene: 5. Germline CDR1 GEAIGNYY, CDR2 EKD. The CDR3 spans 18 residues. In DNA, the CDR3 is TGTGCCTGTGATACTGGGGGATCCAGCTCCTGGGACACCCGACAGATGTTTTTC. It specifies CACDTGGSSSWDTRQMFF.

This clone came up a few times. This clone may be a read error of a much larger clone one base away. The chain combines TRDV1 with TRDJ1; D remains ambiguous. Trimming shortened V by 11 bases and J by 3 bases, and 28 bases separated the two germline ends. Germline V gene sequence: CDR1 TSWWSYY, CDR2 QGS. This CDR3 has 17 amino acids. CDR3 nucleotide sequence: TGTGCTAGTGGGAAACGAATCCCATGTCGGGCGGCCGATAAACTCATCTTT. Translating it yields CASGKRIPCRAADKLIF.

This clone was counted a few times. The mismatch at residue 14 between this DNA's translation and the TCRdb protein of a much larger clone likely reflects a read error; the protein shown is translated from the DNA. The chain links TRDV1 to TRDJ1, with 10 bases lining up with TRDD3. The J segment lost 0 bases and the V segment lost 0 bases, leaving 16 bases of the junction unmatched. This CDR3 is built from 21 residues. The germline gives CDR1 TSWWSYY, CDR2 QGS. The CDR3 region is CALGELLPYWGIRPDTDKLIF. The CDR3 DNA reads as TGTGCTCTTGGGGAACTATTGCCATACTGGGGGATCCGACCGGACACCGATAAACTCATCTTT.

Remarks on this clone: The protein in TCRdb stems from a much larger clone and differs at residue 19 from this DNA's translation, likely a read error; here the protein is translated from the DNA. The V call is TRDV1, the J call TRDJ1; 9 nucleotides agree with TRDD3. Germline V gene data show CDR1 as TSWWSYY and CDR2 as QGS. The CDR3 runs to 21 residues. The CDR3 DNA is TGTGCTCTTGGGGAACTTCGGGGACCTTCCCTCCTAGGGGGATACACCGATAAACCCATCTTT. Amino acids: CALGELRGPSLLGGYTDKPIF.

This clone was detected many times. TCRdb's listed protein matches a much larger clone and diverges from this DNA's translation at residue 3, likely through a read error; the protein shown comes from the DNA. V is TRDV2 and J is TRDJ1, with 10 positions matching TRDD3. This CDR3 has 17 amino acids. Germline CDR1 reads GEAIGNYY; CDR2 reads EKD. DNA of the CDR3: TGTGCCCGTGACTTGGTGGGGGATACCCGAAACACCGATAAACTCATCTTT. Protein product: CARDLVGDTRNTDKLIF.

This clone has just a few counts. The protein recorded in TCRdb matches a much larger clone and deviates from this DNA's translation at residue 8, suggesting a read error; the protein here is obtained by translating the DNA. The rearrangement uses TRDV2 and TRDJ1; 8 bases match TRDD3. CDR3 length: 18 residues. Per the germline V gene, CDR1 is GEAIGNYY and CDR2 is EKD. Trimming took 2 bases from V and 3 from J; bases not matched to a gene: 16. The CDR3 DNA follows: TGTGCCTGTGACATGCTATCTGTGGGATACGCGGGGGCCGATAAACTCATCTTT. Its translation is CACDMLSVGYAGADKLIF.

This clone has only a few counts. This DNA's translation and the protein TCRdb lists, from a much larger clone, do not match at residue 7, likely due to a read error; the protein shown is translated from the DNA. This chain joins TRDV2 and TRDJ1, with TRDD3 matching 9 bases. The CDR3 extends over 19 amino acids. The J segment lost 1 base and the V segment lost 3 bases, leaving 17 bases of the junction unmatched. The V gene's germline CDR1 is GEAIGNYY and CDR2 EKD. This CDR3 is CACDGLMGDNEVGTDKLIF. CDR3 coding DNA: TGTGCCTGTGACGGCTTAATGGGGGATAATGAGGTGGGCACCGATAAACTCATCTTT.

This clone was seen a handful of times. The amino acid sequence in TCRdb belongs to a much larger clone and departs from this DNA's translation at residue 13, likely a sequencing read error; the sequence shown is translated from the DNA. The V call is TRDV2, the J call TRDJ1, with TRDD3 matching 12 bases. Germline CDR1 and CDR2: GEAIGNYY and EKD. This CDR3 comprises 18 residues. With 1 base clipped from V and 10 bases from J, the junction kept 18 bases outside the gene matches. The CDR3 spells CACDTAGGYASSMRTLIF. The CDR3 DNA reads TGTGCCTGTGACACGGCTGGGGGATACGCCTCTTCTATGCGTACACTCATCTTT.

This clone has only a few counts. The translation of this DNA and the TCRdb protein of a much larger clone differ at residue 10, probably owing to a read error; the protein shown here is translated from the DNA. The chain employs TRDV2 and TRDJ1; D may be TRDD3 (6 bases). The CDR3 is 17 amino acids. Germline assignment: CDR1 GEAIGNYY and CDR2 EKD. V gave up 1 base and J gave up 0 bases, with 17 bases separating them. The CDR3 spells CACDTVGDLGYTDKLIF. As DNA, the CDR3 is TGTGCCTGTGACACAGTCGGGGATCTGGGCTACACCGATAAACTCATCTTT.

V usage is TRDV2 and J usage is TRDJ1; the D call may be TRDD2 or TRDD3 (6 bases each). The germline gives CDR1 GEAIGNYY, CDR2 EKD. This CDR3 is built from 18 residues. V lost 0 bases to trimming and J lost 0 bases, with 19 bases between them. The CDR3 nucleotides read TGTGCCTGTGACACCCTTCCTGGGGATCCCGTTGACACCGATAAACTCATCTTT. Amino acid sequence: CACDTLPGDPVDTDKLIF.